This TCR beta chain originates from a study of T cell clonality in common variable immunodeficiency. Libraries were prepared by immunoSEQ multiplex PCR; TCRdb keeps only in-frame clonotypes and omits some of them. The repertoire yields about 52,000 clones, none seen only once; the top ten contain about 3.4%. The sequence was obtained from a person aged 18 to 75 in good health. Input material: peripheral blood mononuclear cells.

The CDR3 loop reads CASSLDTTYNEQFF. The sequenced CDR3 bases are TGTGCCAGCAGCTTGGACACGACCTACAATGAG. The chain is built from TRBV11-2 and TRBJ2-1; a possible D gene is TRBD1 (5 bases). The read is 3 residues too short to cover the CDR3 end, so that end is filled in from the germline J gene. From germline, CDR1 is SGHAT and CDR2 FQNNGV. The CDR3 covers 14 residues. V lost 3 bases to trimming and J lost 2 bases, with 8 bases between them.